The present TCR beta chain was sequenced within a study of T cell changes during pregnancy in multiple sclerosis. This clone has just one count. TCRdb's table, derived via immunoSEQ multiplex PCR, lists solely in-frame clones and lacks some. The sample lists fewer than 80,000 clones, about 91% occurring once. The length of the CDR3 is 13 residues. Deletions cut 6 bases from V and 3 bases from J, with 9 bases between. CDR1 and CDR2 from the germline V gene are LNHDA and SQIVND (reference sequence). This TCR came from a female donor in good health, enrolled as a control in a pregnancy study. V and J are TRBV19 and TRBJ1-5; tentative D call: TRBD1 (5 bases). The sequencing used CD4+ T cells from peripheral blood mononuclear cells, collected in the third trimester of pregnancy. The CDR3 nucleotides read TGTGCCAGTAGCCAGGGTAACAATCAGCCCCAGCATTTT. It is translated as CASSQGNNQPQHF.